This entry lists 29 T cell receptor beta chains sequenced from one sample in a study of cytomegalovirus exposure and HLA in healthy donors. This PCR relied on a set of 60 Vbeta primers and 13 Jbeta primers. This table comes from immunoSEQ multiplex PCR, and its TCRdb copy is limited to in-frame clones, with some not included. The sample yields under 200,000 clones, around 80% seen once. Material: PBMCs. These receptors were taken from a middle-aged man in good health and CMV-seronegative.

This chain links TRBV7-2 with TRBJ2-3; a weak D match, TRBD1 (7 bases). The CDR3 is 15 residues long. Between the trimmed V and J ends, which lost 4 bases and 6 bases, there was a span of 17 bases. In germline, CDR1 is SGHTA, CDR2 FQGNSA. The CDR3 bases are TGTGCCAGCAGCTACGCAGCAGGGGGGTTGGATACGCAGTATTTT. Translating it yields CASSYAAGGLDTQYF.

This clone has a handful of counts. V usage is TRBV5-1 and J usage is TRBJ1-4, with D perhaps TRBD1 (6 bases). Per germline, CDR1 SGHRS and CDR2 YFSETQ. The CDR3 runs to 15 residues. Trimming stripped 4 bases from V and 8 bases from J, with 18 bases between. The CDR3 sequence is CASSPGGQGREKLFF. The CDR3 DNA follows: TGCGCCAGCAGCCCGGGGGGCCAGGGACGGGAAAAACTGTTTTTT.

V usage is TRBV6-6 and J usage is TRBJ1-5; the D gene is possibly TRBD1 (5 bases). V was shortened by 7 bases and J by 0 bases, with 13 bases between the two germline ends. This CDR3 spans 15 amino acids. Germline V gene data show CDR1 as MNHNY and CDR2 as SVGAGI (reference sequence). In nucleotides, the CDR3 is TGTGCCAGCACCCAGGGCGTTGATAGCAATCAGCCCCAGCATTTT. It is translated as CASTQGVDSNQPQHF.

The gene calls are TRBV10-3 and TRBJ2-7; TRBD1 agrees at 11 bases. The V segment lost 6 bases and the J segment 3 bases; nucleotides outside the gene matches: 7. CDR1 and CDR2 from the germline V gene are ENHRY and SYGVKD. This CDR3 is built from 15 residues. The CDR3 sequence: CAIRPGTGGLYEQYF. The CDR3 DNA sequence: TGTGCCATCAGGCCCGGGACAGGGGGTCTCTACGAGCAGTACTTC.

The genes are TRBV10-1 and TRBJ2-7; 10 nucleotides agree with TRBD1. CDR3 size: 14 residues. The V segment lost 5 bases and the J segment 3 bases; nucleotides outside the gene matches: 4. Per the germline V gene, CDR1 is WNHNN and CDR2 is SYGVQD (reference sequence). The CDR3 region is CASSSGTGDYEQYF. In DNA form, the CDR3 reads TGCGCCAGCAGTTCCGGGACAGGGGACTACGAGCAGTACTTC.

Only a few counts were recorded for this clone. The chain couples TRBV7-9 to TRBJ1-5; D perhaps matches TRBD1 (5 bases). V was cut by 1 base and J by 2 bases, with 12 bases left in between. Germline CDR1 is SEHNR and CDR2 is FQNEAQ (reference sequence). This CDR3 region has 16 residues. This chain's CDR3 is CASSLGRGVGNQPQHF. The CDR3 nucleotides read TGTGCCAGCAGCTTAGGGAGGGGAGTGGGCAATCAGCCCCAGCATTTT.

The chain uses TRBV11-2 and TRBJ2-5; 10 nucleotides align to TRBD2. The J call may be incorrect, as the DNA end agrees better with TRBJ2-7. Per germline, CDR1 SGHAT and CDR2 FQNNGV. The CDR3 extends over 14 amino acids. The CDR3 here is CASSSSSGGGEQYF. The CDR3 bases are TGTGCCAGCAGCTCCTCTAGCGGGGGAGGCGAGCAGTACTTC.

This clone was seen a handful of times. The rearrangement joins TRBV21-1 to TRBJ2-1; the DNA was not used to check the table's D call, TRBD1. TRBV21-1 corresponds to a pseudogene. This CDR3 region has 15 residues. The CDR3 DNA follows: TGTGCCAGCAGCAACCGGGACATCTCCTACAATGAGCAGTTCTTC. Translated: CASSNRDISYNEQFF.

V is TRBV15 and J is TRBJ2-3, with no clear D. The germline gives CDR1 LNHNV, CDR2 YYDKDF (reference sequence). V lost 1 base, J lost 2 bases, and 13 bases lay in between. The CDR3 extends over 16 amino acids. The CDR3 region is CATSRVETSLTDTQYF. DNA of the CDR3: TGTGCCACCAGCAGAGTAGAGACATCCCTCACAGATACGCAGTATTTT.

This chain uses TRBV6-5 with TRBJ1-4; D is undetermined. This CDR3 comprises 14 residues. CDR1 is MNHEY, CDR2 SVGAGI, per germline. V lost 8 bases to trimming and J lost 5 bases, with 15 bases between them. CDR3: CASQAREGNEKLFF. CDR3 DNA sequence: TGTGCCAGCCAGGCCAGAGAGGGAAATGAAAAACTGTTTTTT.

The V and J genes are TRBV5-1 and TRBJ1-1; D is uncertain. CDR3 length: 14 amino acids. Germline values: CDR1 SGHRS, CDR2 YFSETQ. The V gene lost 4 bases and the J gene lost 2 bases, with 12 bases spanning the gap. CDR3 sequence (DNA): TGCGCCAGCAGCCCGGACGGGGTTAACACTGAAGCTTTCTTT. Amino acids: CASSPDGVNTEAFF.

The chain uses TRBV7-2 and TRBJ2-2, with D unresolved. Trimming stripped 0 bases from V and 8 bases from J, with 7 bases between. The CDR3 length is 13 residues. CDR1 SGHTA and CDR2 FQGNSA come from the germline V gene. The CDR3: CASSLASSGELFF. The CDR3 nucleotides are TGTGCCAGCAGCTTAGCCTCCTCGGGGGAGCTGTTTTTT.

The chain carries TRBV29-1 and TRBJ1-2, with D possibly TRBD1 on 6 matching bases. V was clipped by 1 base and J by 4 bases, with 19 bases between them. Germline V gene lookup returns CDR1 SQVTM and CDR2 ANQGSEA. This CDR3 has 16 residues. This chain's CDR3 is CSVEARGGGDGYGYTF. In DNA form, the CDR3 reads TGCAGCGTTGAAGCGAGGGGGGGCGGGGATGGCTATGGCTACACCTTC.

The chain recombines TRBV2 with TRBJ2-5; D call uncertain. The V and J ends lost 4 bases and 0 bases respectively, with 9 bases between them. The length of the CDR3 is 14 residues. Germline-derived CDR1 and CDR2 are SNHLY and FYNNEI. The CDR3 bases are TGTGCCAGCAGTGCCCCTTTGTACCAAGAGACCCAGTACTTC. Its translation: CASSAPLYQETQYF.

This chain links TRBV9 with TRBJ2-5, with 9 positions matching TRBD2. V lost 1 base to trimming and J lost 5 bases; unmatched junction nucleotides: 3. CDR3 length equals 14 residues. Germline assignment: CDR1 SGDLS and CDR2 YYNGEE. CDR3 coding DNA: TGTGCCAGCAGCGTACTAGCGGGACAGGAGACCCAGTACTTC. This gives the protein CASSVLAGQETQYF.

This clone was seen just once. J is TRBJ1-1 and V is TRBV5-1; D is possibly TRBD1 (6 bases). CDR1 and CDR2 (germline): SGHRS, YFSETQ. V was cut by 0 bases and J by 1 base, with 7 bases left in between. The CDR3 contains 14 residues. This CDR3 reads CASSLEDRNTEAFF. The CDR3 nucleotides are TGCGCCAGCAGCTTGGAGGACAGGAACACTGAAGCTTTCTTT.

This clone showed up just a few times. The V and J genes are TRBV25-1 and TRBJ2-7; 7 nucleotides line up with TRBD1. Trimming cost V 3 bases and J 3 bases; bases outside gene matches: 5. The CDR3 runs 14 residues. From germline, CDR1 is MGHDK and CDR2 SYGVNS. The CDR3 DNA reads TGTGCCAGCAGTGATCAGGGACAGATCTACGAGCAGTACTTC. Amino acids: CASSDQGQIYEQYF.

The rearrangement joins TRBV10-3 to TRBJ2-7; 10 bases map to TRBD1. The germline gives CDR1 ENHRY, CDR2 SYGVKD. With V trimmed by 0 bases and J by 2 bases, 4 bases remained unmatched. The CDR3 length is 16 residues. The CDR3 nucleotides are TGTGCCATCAGTGAGTCCAGGACAGGGGGGACCTACGAGCAGTACTTC. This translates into CAISESRTGGTYEQYF.

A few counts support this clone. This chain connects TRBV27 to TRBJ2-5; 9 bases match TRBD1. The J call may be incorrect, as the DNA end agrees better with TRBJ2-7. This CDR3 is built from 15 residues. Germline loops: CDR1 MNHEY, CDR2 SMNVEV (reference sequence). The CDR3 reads CASSSYRDRAYEQYF. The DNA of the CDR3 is TGTGCCAGCAGTTCCTACCGGGACAGGGCCTACGAGCAGTACTTC.

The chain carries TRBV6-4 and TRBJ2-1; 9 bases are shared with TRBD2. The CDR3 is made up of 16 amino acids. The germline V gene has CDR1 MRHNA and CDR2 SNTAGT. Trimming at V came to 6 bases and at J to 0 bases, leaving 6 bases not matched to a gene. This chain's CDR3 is CASRASGTSSYNEQFF. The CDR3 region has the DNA TGTGCCAGCAGGGCTAGCGGGACTAGCTCCTACAATGAGCAGTTCTTC.

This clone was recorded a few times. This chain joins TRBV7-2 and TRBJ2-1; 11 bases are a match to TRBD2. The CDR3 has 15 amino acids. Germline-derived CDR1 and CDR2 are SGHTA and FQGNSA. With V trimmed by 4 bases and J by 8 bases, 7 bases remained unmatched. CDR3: CASSSPGTSGDEQFF. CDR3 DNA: TGTGCCAGCAGCTCACCCGGGACTAGCGGCGATGAGCAGTTCTTC. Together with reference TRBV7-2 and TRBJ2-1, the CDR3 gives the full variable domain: GAGVSQSPSNKVTEKGKDVELRCDPISGHTALYWYRQSLGQGLEFLIYFQGNSAPDKSGLPSDRFSAERTGGSVSTLTIQRTQQEDSAVYLCASSSPGTSGDEQFFGPGTRLTVL.

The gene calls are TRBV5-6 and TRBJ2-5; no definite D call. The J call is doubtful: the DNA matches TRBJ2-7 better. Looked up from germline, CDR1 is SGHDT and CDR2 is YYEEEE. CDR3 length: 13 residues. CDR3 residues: CASSGPFRHEQYF. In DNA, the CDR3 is TGTGCCAGCAGTGGGCCCTTCCGTCACGAGCAGTACTTC.

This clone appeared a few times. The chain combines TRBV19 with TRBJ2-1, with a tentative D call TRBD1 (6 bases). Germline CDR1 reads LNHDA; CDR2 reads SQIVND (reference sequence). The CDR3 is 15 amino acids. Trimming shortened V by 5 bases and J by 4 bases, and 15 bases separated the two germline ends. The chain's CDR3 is CASSLKGQPYNEQFF. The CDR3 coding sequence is TGTGCCAGTAGTCTGAAGGGACAACCGTACAATGAGCAGTTCTTC.

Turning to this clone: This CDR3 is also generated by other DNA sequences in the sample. The CDR3 DNA follows: TGTGCCAGCAGCTTAGCGGGGGGAGATACGCAGTATTTT. Protein product: CASSLAGGDTQYF. The chain carries TRBV7-9 and TRBJ2-3; D may be TRBD2 (6 bases). Germline V CDR1 and CDR2: SEHNR, FQNEAQ (reference sequence). V lost 0 bases to trimming and J lost 5 bases, with 6 bases between them. The CDR3 is 13 residues long.

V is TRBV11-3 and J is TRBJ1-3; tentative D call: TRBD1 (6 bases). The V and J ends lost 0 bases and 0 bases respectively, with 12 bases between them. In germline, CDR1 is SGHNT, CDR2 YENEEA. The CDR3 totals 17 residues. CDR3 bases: TGTGCCAGCAGCTTAGATCTGGGGGCCAGCTCTGGAAACACCATATATTTT. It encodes CASSLDLGASSGNTIYF.

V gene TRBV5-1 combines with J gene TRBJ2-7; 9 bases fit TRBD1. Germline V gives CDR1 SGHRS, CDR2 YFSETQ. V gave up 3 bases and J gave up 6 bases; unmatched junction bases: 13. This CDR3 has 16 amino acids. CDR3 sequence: CASSWGMNRGPIEQYF. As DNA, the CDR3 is TGCGCCAGCAGCTGGGGGATGAACAGGGGGCCCATCGAGCAGTACTTC.

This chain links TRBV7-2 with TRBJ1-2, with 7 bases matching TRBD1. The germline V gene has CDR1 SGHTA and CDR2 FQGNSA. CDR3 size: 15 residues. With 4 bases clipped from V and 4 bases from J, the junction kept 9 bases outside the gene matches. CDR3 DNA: TGTGCCAGCAGCTACGGACAGGCTACGCGCTATGGCTACACCTTC. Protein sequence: CASSYGQATRYGYTF.

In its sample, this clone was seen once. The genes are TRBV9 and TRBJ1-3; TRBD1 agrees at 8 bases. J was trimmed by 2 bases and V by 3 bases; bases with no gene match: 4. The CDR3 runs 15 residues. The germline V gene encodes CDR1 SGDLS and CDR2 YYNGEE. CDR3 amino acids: CASSARTGTGNTIYF. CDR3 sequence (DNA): TGTGCCAGCAGCGCCAGGACAGGGACTGGAAACACCATATATTTT.

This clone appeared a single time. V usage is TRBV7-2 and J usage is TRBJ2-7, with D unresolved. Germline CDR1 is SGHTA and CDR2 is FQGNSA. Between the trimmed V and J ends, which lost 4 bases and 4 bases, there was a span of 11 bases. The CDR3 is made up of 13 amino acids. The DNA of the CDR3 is TGTGCCAGCAGCTCCTCGACTGGGTACGAGCAGTACTTC. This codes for CASSSSTGYEQYF.